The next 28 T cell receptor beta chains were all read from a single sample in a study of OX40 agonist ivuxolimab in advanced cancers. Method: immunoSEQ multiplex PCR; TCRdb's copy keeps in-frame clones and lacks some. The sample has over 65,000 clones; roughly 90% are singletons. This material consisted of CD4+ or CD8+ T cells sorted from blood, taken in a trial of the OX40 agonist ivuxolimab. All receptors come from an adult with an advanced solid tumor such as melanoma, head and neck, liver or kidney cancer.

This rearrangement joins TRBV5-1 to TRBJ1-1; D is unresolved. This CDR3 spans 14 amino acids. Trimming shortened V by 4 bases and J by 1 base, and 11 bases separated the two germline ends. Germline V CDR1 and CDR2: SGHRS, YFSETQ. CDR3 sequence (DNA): TGCGCCAGCAGCCCGGACGATCCGAACACTGAAGCTTTCTTT. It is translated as CASSPDDPNTEAFF.

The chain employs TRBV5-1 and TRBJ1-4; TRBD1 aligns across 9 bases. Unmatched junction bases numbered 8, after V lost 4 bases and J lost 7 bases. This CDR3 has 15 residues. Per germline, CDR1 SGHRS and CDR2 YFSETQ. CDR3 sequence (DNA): TGCGCCAGCAGCCAGACCGGGACAGGGTCTGAAAAACTGTTTTTT. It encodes CASSQTGTGSEKLFF.

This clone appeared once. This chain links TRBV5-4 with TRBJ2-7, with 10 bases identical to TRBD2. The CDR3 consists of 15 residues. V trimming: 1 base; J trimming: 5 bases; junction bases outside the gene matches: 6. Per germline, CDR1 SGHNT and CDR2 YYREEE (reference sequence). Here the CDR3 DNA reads TGTGCCAGCAGCTTGACTAGCGGGGTCGTGGACGAGCAGTACTTC. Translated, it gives CASSLTSGVVDEQYF.

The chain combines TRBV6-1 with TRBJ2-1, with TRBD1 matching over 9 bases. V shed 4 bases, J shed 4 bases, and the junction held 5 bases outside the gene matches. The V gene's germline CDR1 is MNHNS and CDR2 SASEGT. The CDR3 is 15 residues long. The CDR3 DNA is TGTGCCAGCAGTGTAGTTGGGACAGGGTACAATGAGCAGTTCTTC. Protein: CASSVVGTGYNEQFF.

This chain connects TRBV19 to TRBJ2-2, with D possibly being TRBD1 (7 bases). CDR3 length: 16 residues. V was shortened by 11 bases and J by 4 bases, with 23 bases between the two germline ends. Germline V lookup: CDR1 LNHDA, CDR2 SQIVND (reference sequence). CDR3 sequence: CASCTSGRGVTGELFF. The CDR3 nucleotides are TGTGCCTCTTGCACCTCCGGCAGGGGGGTCACCGGGGAGCTGTTTTTT.

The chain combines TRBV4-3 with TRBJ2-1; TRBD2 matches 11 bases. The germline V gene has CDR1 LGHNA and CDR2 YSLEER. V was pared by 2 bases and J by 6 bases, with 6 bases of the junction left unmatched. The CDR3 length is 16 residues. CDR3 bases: TGCGCCAGCAGCCAAAATCTAGCGGGAGGAGGCAATGAGCAGTTCTTC. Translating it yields CASSQNLAGGGNEQFF.

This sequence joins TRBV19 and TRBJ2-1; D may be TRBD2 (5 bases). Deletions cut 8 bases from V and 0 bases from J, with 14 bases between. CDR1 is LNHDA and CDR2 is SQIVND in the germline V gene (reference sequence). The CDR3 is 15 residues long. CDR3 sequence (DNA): TGTGCCAGTGGACTTAGTCTCCGCTCCTACAATGAGCAGTTCTTC. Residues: CASGLSLRSYNEQFF.

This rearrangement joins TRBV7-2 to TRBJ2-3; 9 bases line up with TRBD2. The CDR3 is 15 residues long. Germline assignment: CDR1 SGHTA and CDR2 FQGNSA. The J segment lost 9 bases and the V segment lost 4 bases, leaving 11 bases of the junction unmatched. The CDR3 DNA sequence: TGTGCCAGCAGCTGGGTGCGGGAGGGCAGCTCGACGCAGTATTTT. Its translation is CASSWVREGSSTQYF.

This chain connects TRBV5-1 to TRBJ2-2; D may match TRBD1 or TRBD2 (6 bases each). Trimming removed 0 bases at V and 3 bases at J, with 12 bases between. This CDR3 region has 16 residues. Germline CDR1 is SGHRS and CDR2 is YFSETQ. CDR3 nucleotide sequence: TGCGCCAGCAGCTTGGGGGCTCGGGGGCACACCGGGGAGCTGTTTTTT. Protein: CASSLGARGHTGELFF. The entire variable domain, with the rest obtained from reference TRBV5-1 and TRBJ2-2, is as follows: KAGVTQTPRYLIKTRGQQVTLSCSPISGHRSVSWYQQTPGQGLQFLFEYFSETQRNKGNFPGRFSGRQFSNSRSEMNVSTLELGDSALYLCASSLGARGHTGELFFGEGSRLTVL.

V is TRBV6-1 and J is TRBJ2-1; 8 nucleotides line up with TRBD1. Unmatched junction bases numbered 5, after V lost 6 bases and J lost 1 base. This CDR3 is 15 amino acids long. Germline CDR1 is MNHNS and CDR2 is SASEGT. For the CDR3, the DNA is TGTGCCAGCAGCCCCAACAGGGGGTCCTACAATGAGCAGTTCTTC. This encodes CASSPNRGSYNEQFF.

The CDR3 sequence is CASSSTGGDSETQYF. DNA for the CDR3: TGTGCCAGCAGCTCGACAGGGGGCGATTCGGAGACCCAGTACTTC. The chain couples TRBV5-4 to TRBJ2-5, with 10 bases fitting TRBD1. Germline lookup yields CDR1 SGHNT and CDR2 YYREEE (reference sequence). With 3 bases clipped from V and 5 bases from J, the junction kept 7 bases outside the gene matches. This CDR3 is built from 15 residues.

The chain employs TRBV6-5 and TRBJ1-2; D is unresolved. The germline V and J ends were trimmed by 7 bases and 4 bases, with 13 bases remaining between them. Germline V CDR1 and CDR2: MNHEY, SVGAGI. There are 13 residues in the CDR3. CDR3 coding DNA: TGTGCCAGCAAATTCGCCGGCCCCTATGGCTACACCTTC. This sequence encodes CASKFAGPYGYTF.

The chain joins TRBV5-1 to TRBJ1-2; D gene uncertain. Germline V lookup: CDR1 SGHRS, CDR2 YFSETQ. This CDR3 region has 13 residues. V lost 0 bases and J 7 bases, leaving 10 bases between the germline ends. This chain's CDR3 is CASSLVGMGGYTF. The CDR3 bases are TGCGCCAGCAGCTTGGTAGGGATGGGTGGCTACACCTTC.

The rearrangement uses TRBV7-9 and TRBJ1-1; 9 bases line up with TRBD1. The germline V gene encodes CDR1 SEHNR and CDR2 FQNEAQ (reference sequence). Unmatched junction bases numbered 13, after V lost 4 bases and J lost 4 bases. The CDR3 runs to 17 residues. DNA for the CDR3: TGTGCCAGCAGCTCGACCCCCGGGACAGGGAGATCCACTGAAGCTTTCTTT. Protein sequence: CASSSTPGTGRSTEAFF.

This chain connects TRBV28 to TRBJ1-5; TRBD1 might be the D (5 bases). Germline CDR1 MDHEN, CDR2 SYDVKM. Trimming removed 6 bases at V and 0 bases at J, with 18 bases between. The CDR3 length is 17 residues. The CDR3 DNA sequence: TGTGCCAGCAGAAAAAGGGGAAGACTGACTAGCAATCAGCCCCAGCATTTT. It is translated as CASRKRGRLTSNQPQHF.

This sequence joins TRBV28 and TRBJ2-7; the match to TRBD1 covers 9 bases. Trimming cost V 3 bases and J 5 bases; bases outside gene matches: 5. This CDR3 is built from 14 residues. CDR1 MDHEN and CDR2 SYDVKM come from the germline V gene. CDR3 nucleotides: TGTGCCAGCAGTTTCTCCGGGACAGGGAACGAGCAGTACTTC. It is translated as CASSFSGTGNEQYF.

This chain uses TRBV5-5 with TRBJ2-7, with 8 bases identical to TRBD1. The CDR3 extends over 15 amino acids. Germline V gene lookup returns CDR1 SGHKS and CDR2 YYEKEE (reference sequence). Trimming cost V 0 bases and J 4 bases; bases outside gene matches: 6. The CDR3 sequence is CASSLGQGQVYEQYF. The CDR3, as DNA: TGTGCCAGCAGCTTGGGACAGGGGCAGGTTTACGAGCAGTACTTC.

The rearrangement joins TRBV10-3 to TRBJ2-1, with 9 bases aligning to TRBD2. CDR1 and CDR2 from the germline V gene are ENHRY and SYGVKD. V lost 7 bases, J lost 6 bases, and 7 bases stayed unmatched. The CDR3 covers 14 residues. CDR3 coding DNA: TGTGCCATCACCAATAGCGGGAGCTTCAATGAGCAGTTCTTC. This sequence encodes CAITNSGSFNEQFF.

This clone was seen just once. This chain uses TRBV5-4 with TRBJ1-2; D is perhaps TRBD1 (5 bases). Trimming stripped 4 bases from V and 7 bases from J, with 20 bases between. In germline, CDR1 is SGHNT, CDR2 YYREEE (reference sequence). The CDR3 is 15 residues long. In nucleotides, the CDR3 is TGTGCCAGCAGCCTTCCCGCGAGGGGTGATGGTGGCTACACCTTC. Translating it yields CASSLPARGDGGYTF.

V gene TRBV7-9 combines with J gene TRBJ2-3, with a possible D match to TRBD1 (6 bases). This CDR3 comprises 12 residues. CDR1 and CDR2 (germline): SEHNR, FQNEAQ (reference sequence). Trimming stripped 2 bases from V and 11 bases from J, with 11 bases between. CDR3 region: CASSLLTGGQYF. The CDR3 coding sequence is TGTGCCAGCAGCTTACTGACAGGTGGGCAGTATTTT.

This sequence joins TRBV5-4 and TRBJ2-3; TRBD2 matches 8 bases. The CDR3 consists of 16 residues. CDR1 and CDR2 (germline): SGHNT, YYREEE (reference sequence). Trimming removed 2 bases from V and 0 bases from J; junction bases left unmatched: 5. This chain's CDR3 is CASSFGGRYSTDTQYF. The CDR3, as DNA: TGTGCCAGCAGCTTTGGCGGGAGGTACAGCACAGATACGCAGTATTTT.

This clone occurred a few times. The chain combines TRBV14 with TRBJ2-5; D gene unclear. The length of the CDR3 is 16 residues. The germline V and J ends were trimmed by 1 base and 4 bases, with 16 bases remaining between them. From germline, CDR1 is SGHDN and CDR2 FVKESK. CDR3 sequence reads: CASSQGFLQFRETQYF. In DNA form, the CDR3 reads TGTGCCAGCAGCCAAGGTTTCCTGCAGTTCAGAGAGACCCAGTACTTC.

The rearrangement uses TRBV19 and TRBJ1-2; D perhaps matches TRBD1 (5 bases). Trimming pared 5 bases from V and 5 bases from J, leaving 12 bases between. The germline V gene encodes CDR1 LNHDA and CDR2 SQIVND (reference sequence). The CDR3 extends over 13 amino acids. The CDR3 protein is CASSYDAGYGYTF. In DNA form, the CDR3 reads TGTGCCAGTAGTTATGACGCAGGGTATGGCTACACCTTC.

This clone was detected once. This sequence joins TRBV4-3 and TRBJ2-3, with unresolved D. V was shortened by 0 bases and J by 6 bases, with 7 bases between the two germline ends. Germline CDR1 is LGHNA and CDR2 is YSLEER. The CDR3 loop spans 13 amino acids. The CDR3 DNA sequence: TGCGCCAGCAGCCAAGATCTGGGGGATACGCAGTATTTT. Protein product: CASSQDLGDTQYF.

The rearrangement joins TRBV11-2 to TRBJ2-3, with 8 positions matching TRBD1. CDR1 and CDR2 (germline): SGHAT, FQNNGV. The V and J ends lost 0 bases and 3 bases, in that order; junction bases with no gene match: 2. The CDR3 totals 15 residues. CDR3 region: CASSLDTGGTDTQYF. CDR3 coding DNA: TGTGCCAGCAGCTTAGACACAGGGGGGACAGATACGCAGTATTTT.

The CDR3 sequence: CARSLGTGVEQYF. DNA of the CDR3: TGTGCCAGAAGCTTAGGGACAGGGGTCGAGCAGTACTTC. The chain has TRBV5-3 and TRBJ2-7; 10 bases match TRBD1. TRBV5-3 is known as an ORF, though its function is uncertain. The CDR3 length is 13 residues. V lost 2 bases and J lost 6; bases outside the gene matches: 2.

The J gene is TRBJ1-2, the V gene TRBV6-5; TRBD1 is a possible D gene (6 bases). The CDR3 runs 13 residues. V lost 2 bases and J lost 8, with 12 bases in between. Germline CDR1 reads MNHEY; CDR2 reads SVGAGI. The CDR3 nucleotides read TGTGCCAGCAGTTACCCGGGGGCGCGGGGCTACACCTTC. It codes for CASSYPGARGYTF.

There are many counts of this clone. The CDR3 loop is CASSTFRTGENSYEQYF. CDR3 nucleotide sequence: TGTGCCAGCAGCACCTTTCGTACAGGGGAAAACTCCTACGAGCAGTACTTC. The genes are TRBV5-6 and TRBJ2-7; TRBD1 matches at 7 bases. CDR1 is SGHDT and CDR2 is YYEEEE in the germline V gene. Trimming cost V 4 bases and J 0 bases; bases outside gene matches: 13. There are 17 residues in the CDR3.